The clone carrying this TCR beta chain appeared a few times. These data belong to a study of T-cell reconstitution after alpha-beta-depleted transplantation in children. Germline trimming cut 4 bases from V and 4 bases from J; bases unmatched to any gene: 12. This CDR3 has 17 residues. Germline loops: CDR1 SGHRS, CDR2 YFSETQ. For TCRbeta, the library was prepared with unique molecular identifiers. TCRdb re-called the PCR reads with MiXCR, one entry per CDR3 protein. Of hundreds of thousands of distinct CDR3 sequences listed, roughly 17% are singletons. This clonotype originated in a human donor who donated a stem cell graft to a child with acute myeloid leukemia. The chain is built from TRBV5-1 and TRBJ1-2; 11 nucleotides agree with TRBD1. The sample in question was PBMCs from the stem cell graft donor, obtained from the stem cell graft. This CDR3 is CASSRTGTGGETYGYTF. As DNA, the CDR3 is TGCGCCAGCAGCCGAACCGGGACAGGGGGGGAGACCTATGGCTACACCTTC.